The present T cell receptor (beta chain) was sequenced within a study of cytomegalovirus exposure and HLA in healthy donors. For the study at large: Among the 300 to 500 genotyped donors, approximately 80% were placed in the Caucasian-associated ancestry cluster. The study, taken as a whole, reports: Previously analyzed data showed that most TCR beta V segments were productive at a frequency of about 87% or about 30%.

At the time of sampling, donors were nominally healthy, though unrecorded immune exposures were likely. About this clone itself: The antigen is unknown.

The junction had 13 bases not matched to a gene; V was cut back by 4 bases and J by 8 bases. The CDR3 contains 17 residues. Germline CDR1 reads SGDLS; CDR2 reads YYNGEE. The primer mix had 60 Vbeta and 13 Jbeta primers. Assay: immunoSEQ multiplex PCR; the TCRdb copy retains only in-frame clones and omits some. The sample lists over 150,000 clones, roughly 78% occurring once. This TCR came from a woman in her forties or fifties in good health and CMV-seropositive. Sequencing was carried out using PBMCs. This rearrangement joins TRBV9 to TRBJ2-2; 11 nucleotides agree with TRBD2. The CDR3 coding sequence is TGTGCCAGCAGCTTTAGTAGCACTAGCGGGGGCCAGGGGGAGCTGTTTTTT. Amino acids: CASSFSSTSGGQGELFF.